The sequence of this TCR beta chain was determined in a study of blood T cell repertoires in COVID-19 (dated by TCRdb to the early 2020s). Study-level background: The collaborator samples originated in the United States, Italy and Spain and spanned the acute and convalescent phases of COVID-19. The material from the prospective study consisted of cDNA or gDNA derived from T cells, B-cell-depleted T cells, or PBMCs. The dataset comprised deeply sampled blood TCRbeta repertoires from subjects exposed to, actively infected with, or recovered from COVID-19. A freely available public database, intended as a resource for researchers studying the immune response to SARS-CoV-2, is where the repertoires were released. The samples were drawn from two sources: the first 160 participants of the ongoing ImmuneRACE study, and 1,000 to 1,500 subjects contributed by 6 global collaborators. A de-identified subject ID, COVID-19 status, age in years and sex were almost always included in the sample metadata. Where HLA class I and class II types were available, the types were taken from metadata supplied by the sample provider, not from assay-based typing. Paper-wide results and their limitations: Clinical and demographic metadata were provided uncurated, with the amount varying by source and participant.

Concerning this clone itself: Its antigen is not yet known. No quality values exist for individual bases; no much larger clone is one base distant.

TCRbeta CDR3 regions were amplified from genomic DNA using the immunoSEQ Assay, a bias-controlled multiplex PCR. For the original study's pipeline: The number of nucleated cells in each sample was estimated by amplification of reference gene primers within the assay. Sequence reads were collapsed and filtered to measure the absolute abundance of every unique TCRbeta CDR3 rearrangement. For each sample, productive Simpson clonality was calculated as the square root of Simpson's diversity index across productive rearrangements. The table comes from immuneACCESS by way of TCRdb, which keeps in-frame sequences with V and J called. Part of the clones is missing from these tables; in studies checked, under half for an unresolved V gene and the rest for unknown reasons. The D gene and trimming were derived from the DNA, and the V and J assignments and clone size from that table. The sample includes around 160,000 clones, with more than 75% observed a single time. The ten largest clones take up more than 1% of the sample.

For this chain, trimming is 4 bases at the V end and 8 bases at the J end, and the number of junction bases without a gene match is 6. The germline V gene provides CDR1 MDHEN and CDR2 SYDVKM. The CDR3 measures 15 amino acids from cysteine to phenylalanine. Of all the DNA, just the CDR3 is kept, 45 bases in frame from base 1. Enrolling through a virtual design, the prospective study's participants ranged in age from roughly 18 to 95 years and lived across 20 to 25 United States geographic areas. Cohort assignment in the prospective study relied on participant-reported clinical history from a screening survey and a study questionnaire. Mobile phlebotomists in the prospective study collected whole blood, serum and a nasopharyngeal or oropharyngeal swab from every participant. Additional blood draws and questionnaires over an approximately 2-month period could optionally be provided by prospective study participants. Before DNA extraction, blood samples from the prospective study were shipped at room temperature or frozen.

This receptor chain uses TRBV28 and TRBJ2-1; a stretch of 12 junction bases matches TRBD2. Sequenced material: PBMCs or T cells enriched from blood (not recorded which). This TCR derives from a woman in her thirties with acute COVID-19. The CDR3 corresponds to CASSSWTSGNDEQFF. The nucleotide sequence is given as TGTGCCAGCAGTTCGTGGACTAGCGGGAACGATGAGCAGTTCTTC.